This TCR beta chain came from a study of blood T cell repertoires in COVID-19. This clone has only one observation. The germline CDR1 and CDR2 sequences are LNHDA and SQIVND (reference sequence). The CDR3 has 14 amino acids. Trimming removed 10 bases from V and 3 bases from J; junction bases left unmatched: 6. Sequencing used immunoSEQ multiplex PCR; TCRdb keeps in-frame clones, though not all of them. The sample carries tens of thousands of clones, 86% recorded once. This chain joins TRBV19 and TRBJ2-1; 10 bases line up with TRBD1. The sequenced sample was peripheral blood. The sequence was collected from a man aged 50 to 60 with active or convalescent COVID-19. CDR3 sequence reads: CATTGTGVYNEQFF. DNA for the CDR3: TGTGCCACAACCGGGACAGGGGTCTACAATGAGCAGTTCTTC. Full variable domain (missing parts from reference TRBV19 and TRBJ2-1): DGGITQSPKYLFRKEGQNVTLSCEQNLNHDAMYWYRQDPGQGLRLIYYSQIVNDFQKGDIAEGYSVSREKKESFPLTVTSAQKNPTAFYLCATTGTGVYNEQFFGPGTRLTVL.